These 8 T cell receptor beta chains were sequenced from one sample in a study of type 1 regulatory T cells. One entry per CDR3 protein, called by TCRdb with MiXCR from the reads. The table lists about 19,000 distinct CDR3 sequences, 9.5% to 13% of them singletons. Sequencing was done on a sample of CD4+ T cells, either the whole sample or a sorted fraction (not recorded which). Receptors originate from a human donor in good health.

This clonotype was recorded a few times. This chain connects TRBV28 to TRBJ1-2, with D hard to call. CDR1 is MDHEN, CDR2 SYDVKM, per germline. Trimming stripped 2 bases from V and 3 bases from J, with 4 bases between. CDR3 length: 12 residues. The CDR3 region has the DNA TGTGCCAGCAGTTTAACAGACTATGGCTACACCTTC. It yields the protein CASSLTDYGYTF.

This clonotype has ten or more counts. This chain uses TRBV25-1 with TRBJ1-1, with 7 bases matching TRBD1. This CDR3 spans 15 amino acids. J lost 6 bases, V lost 4 bases, and 11 bases had no gene match. The germline gives CDR1 MGHDK, CDR2 SYGVNS. The CDR3 sequence is CASSGTQGGLAEAFF. CDR3 nucleotides: TGTGCCAGCAGTGGAACCCAGGGGGGTCTGGCTGAAGCTTTCTTT. The whole variable domain, filled in from reference TRBV25-1 and TRBJ1-1, reads EADIYQTPRYLVIGTGKKITLECSQTMGHDKMYWYQQDPGMELHLIHYSYGVNSTEKGDLSSESTVSRIRTEHFPLTLESARPSHTSQYLCASSGTQGGLAEAFFGQGTRLTVV.

This clonotype was counted a few times. The J gene is TRBJ2-7, the V gene TRBV5-6; D might be TRBD1 (6 bases). Germline V lookup: CDR1 SGHDT, CDR2 YYEEEE. Trimming shortened V by 4 bases and J by 3 bases, and 17 bases separated the two germline ends. The CDR3 contains 15 residues. DNA for the CDR3: TGTGCCAGCAGCCCGGAAGGGACATTCGGCTACGAGCAGTACTTC. It encodes CASSPEGTFGYEQYF.

In its sample, this clonotype ranks as medium-sized. The J gene is TRBJ2-2, the V gene TRBV10-3; D ambiguous. V was trimmed by 6 bases and J by 6 bases, leaving 5 bases between them. In germline, CDR1 is ENHRY, CDR2 SYGVKD. This CDR3 has 11 amino acids. CDR3 sequence reads: CAIREPGELFF. The CDR3 DNA reads as TGTGCCATCAGAGAGCCCGGGGAGCTGTTTTTT.

The sample holds a few counts of this clonotype. This chain connects TRBV9 to TRBJ2-7, with 8 bases matching TRBD1. Germline CDR1 is SGDLS and CDR2 is YYNGEE. The CDR3 is made up of 18 amino acids. The trim removed 4 bases at V and 4 bases at J, leaving 19 bases unmatched. The CDR3 protein is CASSLTPDSGGLLYEQYF. The DNA for the CDR3 is TGTGCCAGCAGCCTAACCCCTGATTCAGGGGGCCTCCTTTACGAGCAGTACTTC.

This clonotype came up many times. The chain uses TRBV7-2 and TRBJ1-1, with TRBD1 matching over 8 bases. The length of the CDR3 is 14 residues. Germline CDR1 reads SGHTA; CDR2 reads FQGNSA. V shed 5 bases, J shed 1 base, and the junction held 3 bases outside the gene matches. For the CDR3, the DNA is TGTGCCAGCAGCCCAGGGGGCGCGAACACTGAAGCTTTCTTT. Translating it yields CASSPGGANTEAFF.

This clonotype was picked up a small number of times. J is TRBJ2-7 and V is TRBV18; TRBD1 matches at 10 bases. V was pared by 1 base and J by 12 bases, with 6 bases of the junction left unmatched. The CDR3 runs 13 residues. Germline V gene lookup returns CDR1 KGHSH and CDR2 LQKENI. CDR3 sequence (DNA): TGTGCCAGCTCACCACTTGACAGGGGGCGACCGTACTTC. It codes for CASSPLDRGRPYF.

The sample holds many counts of this clonotype. This sequence joins TRBV6-5 and TRBJ2-5; possibly TRBD1 for D (5 bases). The CDR3 loop spans 15 amino acids. Trimming took 6 bases from V and 4 from J, leaving 18 bases between them. The germline V gene has CDR1 MNHEY and CDR2 SVGAGI. As DNA, the CDR3 is TGTGCCAGCAGACCCTTGGCGGAAAGGGGAGAGACCCAGTACTTC. It encodes CASRPLAERGETQYF.